The 2 T cell receptor beta chains in this list originate from one sample, sequenced in a study of beta chain features in type 1 diabetes (dated by TCRdb to between 2017 and 2018). Libraries were built with the immunoSEQ multiplex PCR assay. All of the isolated RNA was reverse transcribed with the High Capacity cDNA Reverse Transcription Kit, so expressed TCRB transcripts were sequenced. Held by TCRdb, this immuneACCESS table contains in-frame sequences only and omits some clones. Under half of the omission traces to an unresolved V gene where checked; the cause of the rest is unknown. The sample table contains 620,000 or so clones; only one count was recorded for around 16% of them. Jointly, the top ten make up about 0.097% of the sample. Sample: naive CD4+ T cells from blood. The cell subset or site label, as the study defines it: true naive CD4+ T cells. These receptors came from a man aged 18 to 35 in good health.

The chain is built from TRBV28 and TRBJ1-1; 7 positions agree with TRBD1. CDR3 size: 16 residues. Unmatched junction bases numbered 18, after V lost 2 bases and J lost 12 bases. Germline V CDR1 and CDR2: MDHEN, SYDVKM. CDR3 DNA sequence: TGTGCCAGCAGTTTAACTGCAGGGGGAGGTCGGCTTGGAACTTTCTTT. Its protein is CASSLTAGGGRLGTFF.

The chain has TRBV6-6 and TRBJ1-1; D remains unclear. V was shortened by 2 bases and J by 0 bases, with 7 bases between the two germline ends. CDR1 MNHNY and CDR2 SVGAGI come from the germline V gene (reference sequence). The CDR3 length is 14 residues. CDR3 residues: CASSYGQLNTEAFF. The CDR3 DNA reads TGTGCCAGCAGTTACGGGCAGCTGAACACTGAAGCTTTCTTT.